Listed below are T cell receptor beta chains from one sample, sequenced in a study of blood T cell repertoires in COVID-19. Profiled with immunoSEQ multiplex PCR; TCRdb holds only in-frame clones, not every one. Here the sample spans around 200,000 clones, roughly 84% being singletons. The sequenced material came from peripheral blood. The receptor source for this set is a person aged 65 to 85 with COVID-19, enrolled during active disease. CDR3s include the opening cysteine and the closing phenylalanine or tryptophan. D genes are given only for firm matches. Clone size is given for some rows only: seen once, a few or many times, or a class if the clone is expanded.

V	D	J	size	CDR3	DNA
TRBV5-1	.	TRBJ1-3	.	CASSSGDGRSGNTIYF	TGCGCCAGCAGCTCGGGGGACGGCCGCTCTGGAAACACCATATATTTT
TRBV7-2	TRBD1	TRBJ1-5	few	CASSDRGIDNQPQHF	TGTGCCAGCAGCGACAGGGGTATAGACAATCAGCCCCAGCATTTT
TRBV28	TRBD1	TRBJ2-7	many	CASRGRGQGSYEQYF	TGTGCCAGCAGGGGGAGGGGACAGGGCTCCTACGAGCAGTACTTC
TRBV6-2/TRBV6-3	TRBD2	TRBJ2-1	once	CASSYVRAGVGEQFF	TGTGCCAGCAGTTATGTCCGGGCGGGGGTAGGTGAGCAGTTCTTC
TRBV7-2	.	TRBJ2-7	.	CASSLARSGEQYF	TGTGCCAGCAGCTTAGCGCGATCCGGCGAGCAGTACTTC
TRBV28	TRBD2	TRBJ2-7	.	CASSLRREASYEQYF	TGTGCCAGCAGTTTACGGCGGGAGGCCTCCTACGAGCAGTACTTC
TRBV7-3	TRBD2	TRBJ2-2	.	CASRSLAGSTGELFF	TGTGCCAGCAGGAGCCTAGCGGGAAGCACCGGGGAGCTGTTTTTT
TRBV2	.	TRBJ1-6	.	CASSKRSTPYNSPLHF	TGTGCCAGCAGTAAGAGGAGTACTCCCTATAATTCACCCCTCCACTTT
TRBV7-2	.	TRBJ1-5	.	CASSSGIPNQPQHF	TGTGCCAGCAGCTCAGGGATCCCCAATCAGCCCCAGCATTTT
TRBV19	TRBD2	TRBJ2-7	.	CASSIGGRNEQYF	TGTGCCAGTAGTATCGGGGGGAGGAACGAGCAGTACTTC
TRBV10-3	TRBD2	TRBJ2-1	.	CAISNTSAYNEQFF	TGTGCCATCAGCAATACTAGCGCGTACAATGAGCAGTTCTTC
TRBV28	TRBD1	TRBJ1-5	few	CASSPLDRASNQPQHF	TGTGCCAGCAGTCCTCTCGACAGGGCAAGCAATCAGCCCCAGCATTTT
TRBV5-1	.	TRBJ1-6	.	CASSYSGLSSYNSPLHF	TGCGCCAGCAGCTACTCGGGGTTGAGCTCCTATAATTCACCCCTCCACTTT
TRBV2	.	TRBJ1-5	.	CASSDLNSNQPQHF	TGTGCCAGCAGTGACCTTAATAGCAATCAGCCCCAGCATTTT
TRBV6-1	.	TRBJ2-7	few	CASSENPGGRYYEQYF	TGTGCCAGCAGTGAGAACCCGGGGGGCCGTTACTACGAGCAGTACTTC
TRBV6-4	TRBD2	TRBJ2-1	.	CASSEHRLAGNEQFF	TGTGCCAGCAGTGAACATAGACTAGCGGGGAATGAGCAGTTCTTC
TRBV6-2/TRBV6-3	.	TRBJ1-1	few	CASSLGRVAFF	TGTGCCAGCAGTTTAGGCAGGGTCGCTTTCTTT
TRBV6-6	TRBD2	TRBJ2-3	.	CASSYGRGVLTDTQYF	TGTGCCAGCAGTTACGGGCGGGGGGTTCTCACAGATACGCAGTATTTT
TRBV5-6	TRBD1	TRBJ1-1	.	CASSGEQGPDTEAFF	TGTGCCAGCAGCGGAGAACAGGGGCCTGACACTGAAGCTTTCTTT
TRBV7-9	TRBD1	TRBJ2-3	.	CASSLGDRVSGTQYF	TGTGCCAGCAGCTTGGGGGACAGGGTATCGGGTACGCAGTATTTT
TRBV7-2	.	TRBJ1-1	.	CASSKLIQQNTEAFF	TGTGCCAGCAGCAAGCTAATACAGCAGAACACTGAAGCTTTCTTT
TRBV12-5	TRBD2	TRBJ2-3	.	CASGLGAGDSSDTQYF	TGTGCTAGTGGTTTGGGCGCGGGAGATAGCTCAGATACGCAGTATTTT
TRBV9	.	TRBJ1-3	.	CASSGRGSGNTIYF	TGTGCCAGCAGCGGGCGGGGCTCTGGAAACACCATATATTTT
TRBV7-2	TRBD1	TRBJ1-6	.	CASSPRQGMDSPLHF	TGTGCCAGCAGCCCGAGACAGGGGATGGATTCACCCCTCCACTTT
TRBV10-3	TRBD1	TRBJ2-2	.	CAIRERTGMAGELFF	TGTGCCATCAGGGAACGGACAGGGATGGCCGGGGAGCTGTTTTTT
TRBV18	TRBD1	TRBJ2-7	.	CASRDRVGLEQYF	TGTGCCAGCCGCGACAGGGTGGGCTTAGAGCAGTACTTC
TRBV28	TRBD1	TRBJ1-5	.	CASSSDLTGGNNQPQHF	TGTGCCAGCAGTTCTGATTTGACAGGGGGCAACAATCAGCCCCAGCATTTT
TRBV3-1/TRBV3-2	TRBD2	TRBJ2-3	.	CASSQTSGGMNTQYF	TGTGCCAGCAGCCAGACTAGCGGGGGGATGAATACGCAGTATTTT